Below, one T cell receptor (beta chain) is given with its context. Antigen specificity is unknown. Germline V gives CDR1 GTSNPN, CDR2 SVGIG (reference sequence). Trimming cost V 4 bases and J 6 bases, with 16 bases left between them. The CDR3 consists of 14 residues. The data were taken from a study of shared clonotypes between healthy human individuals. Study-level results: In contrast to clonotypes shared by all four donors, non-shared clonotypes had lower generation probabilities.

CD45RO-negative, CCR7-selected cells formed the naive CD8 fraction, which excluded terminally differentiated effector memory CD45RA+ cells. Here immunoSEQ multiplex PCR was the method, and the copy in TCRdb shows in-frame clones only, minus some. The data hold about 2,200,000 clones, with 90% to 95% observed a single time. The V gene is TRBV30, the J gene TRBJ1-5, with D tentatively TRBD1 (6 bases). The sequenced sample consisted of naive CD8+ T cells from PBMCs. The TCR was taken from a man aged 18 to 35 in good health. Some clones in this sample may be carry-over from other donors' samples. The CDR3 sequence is CAWIRRGGPQPQHF. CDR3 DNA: TGTGCCTGGATTAGGCGTGGGGGCCCTCAGCCCCAGCATTTT.